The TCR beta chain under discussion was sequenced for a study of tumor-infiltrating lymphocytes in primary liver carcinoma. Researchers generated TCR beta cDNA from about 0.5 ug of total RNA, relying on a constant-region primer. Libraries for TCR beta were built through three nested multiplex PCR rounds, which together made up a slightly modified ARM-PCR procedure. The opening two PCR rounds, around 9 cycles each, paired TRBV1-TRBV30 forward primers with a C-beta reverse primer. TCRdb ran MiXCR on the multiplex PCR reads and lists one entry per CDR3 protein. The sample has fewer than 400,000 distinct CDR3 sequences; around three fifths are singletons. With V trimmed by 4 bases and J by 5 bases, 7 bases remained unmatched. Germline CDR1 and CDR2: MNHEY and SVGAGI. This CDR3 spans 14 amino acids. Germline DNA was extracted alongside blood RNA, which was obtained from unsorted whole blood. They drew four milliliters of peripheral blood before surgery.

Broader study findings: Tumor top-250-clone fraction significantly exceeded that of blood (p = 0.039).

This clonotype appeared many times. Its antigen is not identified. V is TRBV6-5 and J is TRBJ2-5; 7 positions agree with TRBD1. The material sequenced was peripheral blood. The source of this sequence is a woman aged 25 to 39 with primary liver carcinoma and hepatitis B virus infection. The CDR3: CASSFLGGWETQYF. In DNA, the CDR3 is TGTGCCAGCAGTTTCTTAGGGGGCTGGGAGACCCAGTACTTC.